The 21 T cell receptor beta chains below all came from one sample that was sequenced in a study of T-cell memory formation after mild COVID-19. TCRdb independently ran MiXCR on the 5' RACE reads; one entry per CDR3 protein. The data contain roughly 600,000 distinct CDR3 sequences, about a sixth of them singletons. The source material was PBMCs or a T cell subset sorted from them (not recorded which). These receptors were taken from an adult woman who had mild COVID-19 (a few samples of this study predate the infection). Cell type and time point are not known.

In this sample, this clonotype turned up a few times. The chain's CDR3 is CASSLLSSGSKIYNEQFF. The CDR3 nucleotides are TGTGCCAGCAGTTTATTGTCTAGCGGGAGTAAAATTTACAATGAGCAGTTCTTC. V gene TRBV12-3 or TRBV12-4 combines with J gene TRBJ2-1; 10 bases align to TRBD2. With 2 bases clipped from V and 4 bases from J, the junction kept 11 bases outside the gene matches. The CDR3 is 18 amino acids.

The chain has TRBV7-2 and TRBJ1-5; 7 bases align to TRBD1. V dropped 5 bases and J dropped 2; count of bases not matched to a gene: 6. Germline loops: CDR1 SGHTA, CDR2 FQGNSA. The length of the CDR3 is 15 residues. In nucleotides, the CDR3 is TGTGCCAGCAGCGTCGACAGGGCGGGCAATCAGCCCCAGCATTTT. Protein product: CASSVDRAGNQPQHF. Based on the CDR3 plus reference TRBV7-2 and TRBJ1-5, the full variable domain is GAGVSQSPSNKVTEKGKDVELRCDPISGHTALYWYRQSLGQGLEFLIYFQGNSAPDKSGLPSDRFSAERTGGSVSTLTIQRTQQEDSAVYLCASSVDRAGNQPQHFGDGTRLSIL.

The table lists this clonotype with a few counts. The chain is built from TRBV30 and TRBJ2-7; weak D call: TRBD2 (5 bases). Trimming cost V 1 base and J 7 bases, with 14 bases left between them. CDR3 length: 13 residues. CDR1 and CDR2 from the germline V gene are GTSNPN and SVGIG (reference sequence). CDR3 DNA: TGTGCCTGGAGTGGCGGGTCAGGCAGGGAGCAGTACTTC. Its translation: CAWSGGSGREQYF.

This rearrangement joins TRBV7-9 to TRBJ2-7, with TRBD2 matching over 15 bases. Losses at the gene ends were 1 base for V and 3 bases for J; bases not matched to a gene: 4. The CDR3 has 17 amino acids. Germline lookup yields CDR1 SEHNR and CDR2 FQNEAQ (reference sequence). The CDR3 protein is CASSLGTSGRAGYEQYF. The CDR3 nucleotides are TGTGCCAGCAGCTTAGGGACTAGCGGGAGGGCCGGCTACGAGCAGTACTTC.

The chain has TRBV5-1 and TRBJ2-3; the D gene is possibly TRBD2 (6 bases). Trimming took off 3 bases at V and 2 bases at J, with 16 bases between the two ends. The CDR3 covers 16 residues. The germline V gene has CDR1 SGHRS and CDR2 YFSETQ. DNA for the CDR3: TGCGCCAGCAGCTCCGGGACGGGGAGGAACACAGATACGCAGTATTTT. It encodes CASSSGTGRNTDTQYF.

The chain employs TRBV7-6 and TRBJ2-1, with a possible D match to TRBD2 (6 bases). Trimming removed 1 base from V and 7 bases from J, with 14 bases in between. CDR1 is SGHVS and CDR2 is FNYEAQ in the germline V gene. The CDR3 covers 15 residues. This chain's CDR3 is CASSLGGGIKNEQFF. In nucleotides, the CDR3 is TGTGCCAGCAGCTTAGGGGGCGGGATTAAAAATGAGCAGTTCTTC.

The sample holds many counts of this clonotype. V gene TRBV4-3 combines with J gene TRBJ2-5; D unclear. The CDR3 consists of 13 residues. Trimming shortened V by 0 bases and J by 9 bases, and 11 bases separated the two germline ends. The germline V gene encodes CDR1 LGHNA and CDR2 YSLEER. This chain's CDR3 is CASSQDSYSAQYF. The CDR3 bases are TGCGCCAGCAGCCAAGATAGCTATTCGGCCCAGTACTTC.

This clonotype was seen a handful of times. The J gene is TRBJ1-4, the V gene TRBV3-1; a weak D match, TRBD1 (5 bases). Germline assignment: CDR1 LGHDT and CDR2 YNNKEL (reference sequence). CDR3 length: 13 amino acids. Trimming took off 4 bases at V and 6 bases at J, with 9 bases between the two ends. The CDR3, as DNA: TGTGCCAGCAGCCTTGGGACGGATGAAAAACTGTTTTTT. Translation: CASSLGTDEKLFF.

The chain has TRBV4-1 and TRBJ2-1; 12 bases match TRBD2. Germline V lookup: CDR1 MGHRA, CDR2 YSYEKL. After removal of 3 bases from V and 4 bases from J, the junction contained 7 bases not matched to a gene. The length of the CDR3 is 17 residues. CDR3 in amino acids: CASSHGTSGPPYNEQFF. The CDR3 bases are TGCGCCAGCAGCCACGGGACTAGCGGGCCTCCTTACAATGAGCAGTTCTTC.

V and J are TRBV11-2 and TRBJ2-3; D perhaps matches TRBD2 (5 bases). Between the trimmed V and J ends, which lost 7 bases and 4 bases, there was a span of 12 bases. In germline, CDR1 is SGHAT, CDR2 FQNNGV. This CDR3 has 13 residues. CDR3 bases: TGTGCCAGCACCCAGCTGCGGGCAGATACGCAGTATTTT. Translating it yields CASTQLRADTQYF. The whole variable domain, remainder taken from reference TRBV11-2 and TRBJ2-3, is EAGVAQSPRYKIIEKRQSVAFWCNPISGHATLYWYQQILGQGPKLLIQFQNNGVVDDSQLPKDRFSAERLKGVDSTLKIQPAKLEDSAVYLCASTQLRADTQYFGPGTRLTVL.

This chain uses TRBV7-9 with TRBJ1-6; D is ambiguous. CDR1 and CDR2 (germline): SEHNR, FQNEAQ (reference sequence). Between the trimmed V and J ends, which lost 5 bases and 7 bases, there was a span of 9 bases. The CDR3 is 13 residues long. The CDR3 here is CASSAAHNSPLHF. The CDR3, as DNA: TGTGCCAGCAGCGCAGCACACAATTCACCCCTCCACTTT.

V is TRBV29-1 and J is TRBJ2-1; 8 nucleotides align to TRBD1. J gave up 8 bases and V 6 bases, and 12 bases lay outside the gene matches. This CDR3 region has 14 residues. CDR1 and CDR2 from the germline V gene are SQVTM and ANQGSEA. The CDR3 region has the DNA TGCAGCGTGGTCCGGGCACAGGGGGTCGATGAGCAGTTCTTC. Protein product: CSVVRAQGVDEQFF.

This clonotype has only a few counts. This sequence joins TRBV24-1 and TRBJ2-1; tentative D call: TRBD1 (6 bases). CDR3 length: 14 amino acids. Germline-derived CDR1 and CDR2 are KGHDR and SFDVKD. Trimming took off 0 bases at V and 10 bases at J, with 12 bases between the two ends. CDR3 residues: CATSDLASRGEQFF. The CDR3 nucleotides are TGTGCCACCAGTGATTTGGCGTCGAGGGGGGAGCAGTTCTTC.

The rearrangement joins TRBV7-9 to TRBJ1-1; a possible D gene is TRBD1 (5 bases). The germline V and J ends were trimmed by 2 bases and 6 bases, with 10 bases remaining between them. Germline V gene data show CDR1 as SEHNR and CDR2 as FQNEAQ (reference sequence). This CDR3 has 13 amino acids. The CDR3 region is CASSLMEGSEAFF. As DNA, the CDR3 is TGTGCCAGCAGCTTAATGGAGGGGTCTGAAGCTTTCTTT.

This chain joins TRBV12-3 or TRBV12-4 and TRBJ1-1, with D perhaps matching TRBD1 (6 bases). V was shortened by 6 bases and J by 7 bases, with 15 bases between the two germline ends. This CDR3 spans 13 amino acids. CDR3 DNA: TGTGCCAGCAGCCCACTCGGACAGCTTGAAGCTTTCTTT. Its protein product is CASSPLGQLEAFF.

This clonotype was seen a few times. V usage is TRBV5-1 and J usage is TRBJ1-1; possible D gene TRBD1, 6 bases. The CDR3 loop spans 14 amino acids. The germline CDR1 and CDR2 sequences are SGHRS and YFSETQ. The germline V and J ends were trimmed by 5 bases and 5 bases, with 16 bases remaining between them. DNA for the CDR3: TGCGCCAGCAGTTCAAATACAGGGTATACTGAAGCTTTCTTT. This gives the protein CASSSNTGYTEAFF.

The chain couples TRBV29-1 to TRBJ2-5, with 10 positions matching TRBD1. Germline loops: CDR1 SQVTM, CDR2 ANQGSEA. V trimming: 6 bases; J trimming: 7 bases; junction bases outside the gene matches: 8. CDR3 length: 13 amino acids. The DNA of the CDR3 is TGCAGCGTCGACAGGGGGCAAGAGGCGACCCAGTACTTC. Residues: CSVDRGQEATQYF. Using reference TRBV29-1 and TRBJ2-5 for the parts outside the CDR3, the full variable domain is SAVISQKPSRDICQRGTSLTIQCQVDSQVTMMFWYRQQPGQSLTLIATANQGSEATYESGFVIDKFPISRPNLTFSTLTVSNMSPEDSSIYLCSVDRGQEATQYFGPGTRLLVL.

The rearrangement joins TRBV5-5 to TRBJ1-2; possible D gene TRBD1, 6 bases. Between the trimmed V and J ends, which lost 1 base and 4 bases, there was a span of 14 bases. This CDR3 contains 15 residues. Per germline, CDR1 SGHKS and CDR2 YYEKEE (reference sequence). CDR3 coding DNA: TGTGCCAGCAGCTTGAGACCAGAGGGGGGCTATGGCTACACCTTC. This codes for CASSLRPEGGYGYTF.

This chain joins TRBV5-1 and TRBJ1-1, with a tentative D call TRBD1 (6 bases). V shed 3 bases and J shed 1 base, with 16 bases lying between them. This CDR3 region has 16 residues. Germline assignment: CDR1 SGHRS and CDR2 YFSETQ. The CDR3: CASSWNHRDTNTEAFF. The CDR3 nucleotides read TGCGCCAGCAGCTGGAATCACCGGGACACGAACACTGAAGCTTTCTTT.

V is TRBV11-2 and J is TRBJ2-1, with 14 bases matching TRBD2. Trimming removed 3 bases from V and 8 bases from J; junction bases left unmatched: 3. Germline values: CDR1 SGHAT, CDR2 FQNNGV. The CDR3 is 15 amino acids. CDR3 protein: CASSLTSGGEDEQFF. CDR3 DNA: TGTGCCAGCAGCTTGACTAGCGGGGGGGAGGATGAGCAGTTCTTC.

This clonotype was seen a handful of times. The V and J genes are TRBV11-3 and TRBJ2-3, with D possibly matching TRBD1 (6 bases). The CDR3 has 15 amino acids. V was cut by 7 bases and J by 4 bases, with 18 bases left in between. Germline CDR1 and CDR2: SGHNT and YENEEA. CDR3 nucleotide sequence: TGTGCCAGCACTCCCGGGGCAGGGGTGGCAGATACGCAGTATTTT. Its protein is CASTPGAGVADTQYF.